This TCR beta chain was sequenced during a study of T cell responses to AZD1222 COVID-19 vaccine. Study outcomes and limitations: Clonal diversity may have been underestimated in mostly white British donors. When two AZD1222 doses had been given, Spike-specific TCR breadth and depth rose.

The study pooled second doses at about 4 or about 12 weeks. Points on this clone: The target antigen is unknown.

CDR1 and CDR2 from the germline V gene are MNHEY and SVGAGI. V lost 5 bases to trimming and J lost 5 bases; unmatched junction nucleotides: 8. This CDR3 has 14 residues. Clones were sequenced by immunoSEQ multiplex PCR, and TCRdb holds only the in-frame ones, with some missing. Seen here are around 89,000 clones, 75% to 90% observed once, and the top ten hold more than 5%. This clonotype was obtained from an adult who received the AZD1222 COVID-19 vaccine. The chain couples TRBV6-5 to TRBJ2-7; TRBD1 aligns across 8 bases. The specimen was peripheral blood, collected 28 days after the second AZD1222 dose. For the CDR3, the DNA is TGTGCCAGCAGTCGCCAGTGGACAGGGCACGAGCAGTACTTC. As protein: CASSRQWTGHEQYF.